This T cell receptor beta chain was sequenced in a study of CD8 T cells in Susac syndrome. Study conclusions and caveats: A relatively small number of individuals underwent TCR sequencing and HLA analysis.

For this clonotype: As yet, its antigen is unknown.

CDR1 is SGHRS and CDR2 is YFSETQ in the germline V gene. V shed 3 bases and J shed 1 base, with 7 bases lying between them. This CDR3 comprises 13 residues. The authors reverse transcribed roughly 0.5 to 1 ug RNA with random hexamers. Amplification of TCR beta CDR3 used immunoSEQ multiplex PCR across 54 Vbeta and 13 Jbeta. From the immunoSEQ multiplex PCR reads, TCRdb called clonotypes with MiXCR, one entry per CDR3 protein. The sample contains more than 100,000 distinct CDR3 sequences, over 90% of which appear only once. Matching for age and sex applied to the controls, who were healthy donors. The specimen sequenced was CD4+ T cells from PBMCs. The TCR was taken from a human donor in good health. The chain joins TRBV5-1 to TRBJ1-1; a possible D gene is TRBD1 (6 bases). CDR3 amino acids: CASSWGQNTEAFF. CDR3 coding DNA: TGCGCCAGCAGCTGGGGACAGAACACTGAAGCTTTCTTT.